A single sample gave rise to the 22 T cell receptor beta chains below, sequenced in a study of control samples from healthy donors and cancer patients (dated by TCRdb to between 2020 and 2021). The method behind the library was the immunoSEQ multiplex PCR assay. The table was pulled from immuneACCESS by TCRdb, which kept in-frame rearrangements only. Such tables lose some clones; where checked, under half of the loss comes from unresolved V genes, and the rest has no known cause. This sample lists 210,000 or so clones; roughly nine tenths were detected once. Jointly, the top ten make up around 1.9% of the sample. Sequenced: blood. These receptor sequences come from a man aged 30 to 39 in good health.

This chain joins TRBV19 and TRBJ2-1; D uncertain. V lost 4 bases and J lost 6, with 7 bases in between. This CDR3 has 12 residues. CDR1 is LNHDA, CDR2 SQIVND, per germline (reference sequence). This CDR3 reads CASSTPRNEQFF. The CDR3 DNA sequence: TGTGCCAGTAGTACTCCCCGCAATGAGCAGTTCTTC.

The chain joins TRBV11-1 to TRBJ2-2; D may be TRBD2 (5 bases). CDR3 size: 14 residues. CDR1 is SGHAT, CDR2 FQDESV, per germline (reference sequence). Trimming stripped 6 bases from V and 6 bases from J, with 14 bases between. The CDR3 bases are TGTGCCAGCAGACCCGAGGAGAGGGCCGGGGAGCTGTTTTTT. Translation: CASRPEERAGELFF.

The chain's CDR3 is CASSALGRYNYGYTF. CDR3 in DNA: TGTGCCAGTAGTGCGTTGGGACGATATAACTATGGCTACACCTTC. The J gene is TRBJ1-2, the V gene TRBV19; a possible D gene is TRBD1 (5 bases). V was cut by 5 bases and J by 1 base, with 14 bases left in between. The CDR3 spans 15 residues. CDR1 is LNHDA, CDR2 SQIVND, per germline (reference sequence). Combining the CDR3 with reference TRBV19 and TRBJ1-2 gives the whole variable domain DGGITQSPKYLFRKEGQNVTLSCEQNLNHDAMYWYRQDPGQGLRLIYYSQIVNDFQKGDIAEGYSVSREKKESFPLTVTSAQKNPTAFYLCASSALGRYNYGYTFGSGTRLTVV.

The V and J genes are TRBV28 and TRBJ1-4; D is perhaps TRBD1 (6 bases). This CDR3 region has 14 residues. V was shortened by 6 bases and J by 8 bases, with 16 bases between the two germline ends. Germline V gene data show CDR1 as MDHEN and CDR2 as SYDVKM. CDR3 region: CASRPGGAQEKLFF. The DNA for the CDR3 is TGTGCCAGCAGACCCGGGGGGGCGCAAGAAAAACTGTTTTTT.

The chain couples TRBV5-4 to TRBJ1-2, with TRBD1 matching over 9 bases. CDR1 and CDR2 (germline): SGHNT, YYREEE (reference sequence). The V gene end was trimmed by 4 bases and the J gene end by 4 bases; junction bases not matched to a gene: 8. The CDR3 is 15 amino acids. DNA of the CDR3: TGTGCCAGCAGCCCCACCGGGACAGGGACCTATGGCTACACCTTC. Its translation is CASSPTGTGTYGYTF.

The CDR3 sequence: CASRGQINSNQPQHF. The CDR3 DNA follows: TGTGCCAGTAGGGGACAGATAAATAGCAATCAGCCCCAGCATTTT. V and J are TRBV19 and TRBJ1-5; 7 bases line up with TRBD1. Unmatched junction bases numbered 5, after V lost 6 bases and J lost 0 bases. CDR3 length equals 15 residues. In germline, CDR1 is LNHDA, CDR2 SQIVND (reference sequence). Combining the CDR3 with reference TRBV19 and TRBJ1-5 gives the whole variable domain DGGITQSPKYLFRKEGQNVTLSCEQNLNHDAMYWYRQDPGQGLRLIYYSQIVNDFQKGDIAEGYSVSREKKESFPLTVTSAQKNPTAFYLCASRGQINSNQPQHFGDGTRLSIL.

For the CDR3, the DNA is TGTGCCAGCAGCTTAGGGGGGGAGGATGAAAAACTGTTTTTT. As protein: CASSLGGEDEKLFF. The chain links TRBV7-9 to TRBJ1-4, with a weak D call TRBD1 (5 bases). Germline values: CDR1 SEHNR, CDR2 FQNEAQ (reference sequence). This CDR3 is 14 amino acids long. V lost 1 base to trimming and J lost 6 bases, with 9 bases between them.

V is TRBV19 and J is TRBJ2-7, with a weak D call TRBD1 (6 bases). Germline V CDR1 and CDR2: LNHDA, SQIVND (reference sequence). The V gene lost 1 base and the J gene lost 1 base, with 14 bases spanning the gap. CDR3 length: 16 amino acids. The CDR3 protein is CASSIGTGRLSYEQYF. The CDR3 DNA reads as TGTGCCAGTAGTATAGGAACAGGGCGATTGTCCTACGAGCAGTACTTC.

V usage is TRBV3-1 (or the pseudogene TRBV3-2) and J usage is TRBJ1-1; D uncertain. Trimming removed 0 bases at V and 5 bases at J, with 13 bases between. The CDR3 is made up of 15 amino acids. From germline, CDR1 is LGHDT and CDR2 YNNKEL (reference sequence). CDR3 DNA: TGTGCCAGCAGCCAAGAGGGCCTCGGGCGGACTGAAGCTTTCTTT. This encodes CASSQEGLGRTEAFF.

This clone was recorded only once. The rearrangement uses TRBV29-1 and TRBJ2-1; TRBD2 aligns across 8 bases. This CDR3 has 14 residues. CDR1 and CDR2 from the germline V gene are SQVTM and ANQGSEA. With V trimmed by 2 bases and J by 9 bases, 9 bases remained unmatched. DNA of the CDR3: TGCAGCGTTGAAAAGCGGGGGAAGGGGGGTGAGCAGTTCTTC. This sequence encodes CSVEKRGKGGEQFF.

The chain combines TRBV11-2 with TRBJ2-1; TRBD1 matches 7 bases. CDR1 is SGHAT and CDR2 is FQNNGV in the germline V gene. The CDR3 consists of 15 residues. Trimming at V came to 4 bases and at J to 4 bases, leaving 7 bases not matched to a gene. This CDR3 is CASSWTGSRYNEQFF. CDR3 nucleotide sequence: TGTGCCAGCAGCTGGACAGGCAGTAGGTACAATGAGCAGTTCTTC.

The rearrangement joins TRBV18 to TRBJ1-1, with D possibly being TRBD1 (5 bases). The CDR3 length is 16 residues. The V gene's germline CDR1 is KGHSH and CDR2 LQKENI. The ends were cut back, 2 bases at V and 1 base at J, with 14 bases in the middle. CDR3: CASSPYPDSKNTEAFF. The CDR3 DNA sequence: TGTGCCAGCTCACCATATCCCGACAGTAAGAACACTGAAGCTTTCTTT.

The V and J genes are TRBV9 and TRBJ2-1; the match to TRBD2 covers 9 bases. The CDR3 length is 15 residues. With V trimmed by 4 bases and J by 6 bases, 8 bases remained unmatched. Germline CDR1 reads SGDLS; CDR2 reads YYNGEE. As DNA, the CDR3 is TGTGCCAGCAGCCCCGGGCGGGGGGGCGTCAATGAGCAGTTCTTC. It yields the protein CASSPGRGGVNEQFF. The full variable domain, completed using reference TRBV9 and TRBJ2-1, is DSGVTQTPKHLITATGQRVTLRCSPRSGDLSVYWYQQSLDQGLQFLIQYYNGEERAKGNILERFSAQQFPDLHSELNLSSLELGDSALYFCASSPGRGGVNEQFFGPGTRLTVL.

The gene calls are TRBV30 and TRBJ2-7; D is perhaps TRBD2 (6 bases). This CDR3 comprises 14 residues. CDR1 and CDR2 from the germline V gene are GTSNPN and SVGIG (reference sequence). Trimming removed 3 bases at V and 6 bases at J, with 18 bases between. The CDR3 nucleotides are TGTGCCTGGAGGAAATCGGGGGTCCGTGGCGAGCAGTACTTC. Translation: CAWRKSGVRGEQYF.

V is TRBV7-8 and J is TRBJ1-3; D ambiguous. Between the trimmed V and J ends, which lost 0 bases and 8 bases, there was a span of 11 bases. The germline gives CDR1 SGHVS, CDR2 FQNEAQ. The CDR3 has 14 residues. In DNA, the CDR3 is TGTGCCAGCAGCTTAGCAGCCCATGCAGACACCATATATTTT. It codes for CASSLAAHADTIYF. The variable domain in full, with the rest retrieved from reference TRBV7-8 and TRBJ1-3, is GAGVSQSPRYKVAKRGQDVALRCDPISGHVSLFWYQQALGQGPEFLTYFQNEAQLDKSGLPSDRFFAERPEGSVSTLKIQRTQQEDSAVYLCASSLAAHADTIYFGEGSWLTVV.

The genes are TRBV3-1 (or the pseudogene TRBV3-2) and TRBJ2-2, with D maybe TRBD2 (6 bases). Germline-derived CDR1 and CDR2 are LGHDT and YNNKEL (reference sequence). The CDR3 consists of 15 residues. Trimming removed 0 bases at V and 5 bases at J, with 10 bases between. The CDR3 protein is CASSQEGGETGELFF. In DNA form, the CDR3 reads TGTGCCAGCAGCCAAGAAGGAGGGGAGACCGGGGAGCTGTTTTTT.

The chain uses TRBV11-2 and TRBJ2-7, with 10 positions matching TRBD1. Per germline, CDR1 SGHAT and CDR2 FQNNGV. Germline trimming cut 3 bases from V and 3 bases from J; bases unmatched to any gene: 5. This CDR3 is built from 15 residues. The CDR3 nucleotides are TGTGCCAGCAGCTTTTCCCGGGACAGGGGCTACGAGCAGTACTTC. This sequence encodes CASSFSRDRGYEQYF.

The V call is TRBV2, the J call TRBJ2-3, with TRBD2 matching over 12 bases. Germline V gives CDR1 SNHLY, CDR2 FYNNEI. The length of the CDR3 is 15 residues. The J segment lost 6 bases and the V segment lost 6 bases, leaving 7 bases of the junction unmatched. CDR3 DNA sequence: TGTGCCAGCAGATTACTAGCGGGGGGCCCTGATACGCAGTATTTT. It specifies CASRLLAGGPDTQYF.

The chain is built from TRBV24-1 and TRBJ2-3; possibly TRBD1 or TRBD2 for D (6 bases each). Germline lookup yields CDR1 KGHDR and CDR2 SFDVKD. V was clipped by 3 bases and J by 6 bases, with 12 bases between them. CDR3 length: 14 residues. The CDR3 DNA reads TGTGCCACCAGTGATGATTGGGGGGCCGATACGCAGTATTTT. It encodes CATSDDWGADTQYF.

The rearrangement links TRBV24-1 to TRBJ2-2; TRBD2 agrees at 12 bases. The CDR3 is 16 residues long. Germline V gene data show CDR1 as KGHDR and CDR2 as SFDVKD. V was pared by 5 bases and J by 4 bases, with 4 bases of the junction left unmatched. For the CDR3, the DNA is TGTGCCACCAGTGGGACTAGCGGGGTAGGCACCGGGGAGCTGTTTTTT. Its protein product is CATSGTSGVGTGELFF.

This rearrangement joins TRBV19 to TRBJ1-6; 11 bases match TRBD1. This CDR3 is built from 15 residues. The germline gives CDR1 LNHDA, CDR2 SQIVND (reference sequence). The V segment lost 3 bases and the J segment 10 bases; nucleotides outside the gene matches: 5. The CDR3 nucleotides read TGTGCCAGTAGTATTAGGACAGGGGGCGGATCACCCCTCCACTTT. It is translated as CASSIRTGGGSPLHF. Full variable domain (remainder filled in from reference TRBV19 and TRBJ1-6): DGGITQSPKYLFRKEGQNVTLSCEQNLNHDAMYWYRQDPGQGLRLIYYSQIVNDFQKGDIAEGYSVSREKKESFPLTVTSAQKNPTAFYLCASSIRTGGGSPLHFGNGTRLTVT.

This chain connects TRBV11-2 to TRBJ1-1, with a weak D call TRBD1 (5 bases). The CDR3 contains 16 residues. Germline lookup yields CDR1 SGHAT and CDR2 FQNNGV. The V end was cut by 3 bases, the J end by 8 bases, with 22 bases between. CDR3 amino acids: CASSLQHAAGRGEAFF. CDR3 nucleotides: TGTGCCAGCAGCTTGCAGCATGCGGCGGGGCGGGGGGAAGCTTTCTTT.